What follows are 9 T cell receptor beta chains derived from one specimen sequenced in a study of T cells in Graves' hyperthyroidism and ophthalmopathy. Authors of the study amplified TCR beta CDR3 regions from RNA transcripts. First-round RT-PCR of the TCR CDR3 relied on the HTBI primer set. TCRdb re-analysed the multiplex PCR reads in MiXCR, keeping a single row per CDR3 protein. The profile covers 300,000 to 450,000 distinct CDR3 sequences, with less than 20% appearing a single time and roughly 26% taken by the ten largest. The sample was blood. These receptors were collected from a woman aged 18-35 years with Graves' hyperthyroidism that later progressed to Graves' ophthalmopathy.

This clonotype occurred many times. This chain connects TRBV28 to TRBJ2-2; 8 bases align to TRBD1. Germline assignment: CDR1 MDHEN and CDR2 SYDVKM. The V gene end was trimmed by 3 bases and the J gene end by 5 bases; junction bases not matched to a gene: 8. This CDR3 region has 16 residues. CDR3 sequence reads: CASSLGGQGGTGELFF. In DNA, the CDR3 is TGTGCCAGCAGTTTGGGTGGACAGGGCGGAACCGGGGAGCTGTTTTTT.

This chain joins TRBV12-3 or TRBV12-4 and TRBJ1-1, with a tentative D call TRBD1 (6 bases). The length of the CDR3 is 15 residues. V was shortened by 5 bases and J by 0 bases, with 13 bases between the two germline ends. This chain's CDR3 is CASSIAGAMNTEAFF. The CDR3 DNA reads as TGTGCCAGCAGTATCGCAGGGGCCATGAACACTGAAGCTTTCTTT.

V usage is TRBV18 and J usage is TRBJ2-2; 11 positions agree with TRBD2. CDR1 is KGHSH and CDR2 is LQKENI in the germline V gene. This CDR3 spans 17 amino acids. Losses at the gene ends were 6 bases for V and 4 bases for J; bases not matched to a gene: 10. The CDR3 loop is CASSLGLADVLTGELFF. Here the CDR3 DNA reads TGTGCCAGCTCTCTGGGACTAGCGGACGTTCTCACCGGGGAGCTGTTTTTT.

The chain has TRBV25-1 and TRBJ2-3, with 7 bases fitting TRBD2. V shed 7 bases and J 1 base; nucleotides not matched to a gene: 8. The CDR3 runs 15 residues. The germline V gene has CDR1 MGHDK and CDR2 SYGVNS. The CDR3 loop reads CASISCGSCTDTQYF. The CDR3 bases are TGTGCCAGCATCTCCTGCGGGAGTTGCACAGATACGCAGTATTTT.

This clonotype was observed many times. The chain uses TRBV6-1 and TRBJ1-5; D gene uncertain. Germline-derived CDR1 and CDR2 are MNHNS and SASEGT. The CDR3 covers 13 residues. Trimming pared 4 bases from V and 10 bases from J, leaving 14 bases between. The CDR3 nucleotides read TGTGCCAGCAGTGGACGACGGGCGGGACCCCAGCATTTT. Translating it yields CASSGRRAGPQHF.

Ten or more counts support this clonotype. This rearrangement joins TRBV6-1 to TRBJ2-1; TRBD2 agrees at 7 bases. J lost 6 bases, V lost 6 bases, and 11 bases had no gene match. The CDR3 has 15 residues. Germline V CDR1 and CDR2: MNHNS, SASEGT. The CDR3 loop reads CASRVHEASGNEQFF. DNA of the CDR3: TGTGCCAGCAGGGTCCATGAGGCTAGCGGCAATGAGCAGTTCTTC.

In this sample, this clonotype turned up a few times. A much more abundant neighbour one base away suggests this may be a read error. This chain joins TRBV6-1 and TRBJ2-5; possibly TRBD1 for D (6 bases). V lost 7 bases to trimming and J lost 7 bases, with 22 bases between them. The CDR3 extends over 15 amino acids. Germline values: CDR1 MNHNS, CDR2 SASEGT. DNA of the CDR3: TGTGCCAGCAACGAGAGAAGGCAGGGGTTGGGGACCCAGTACTTC. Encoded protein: CASNERRQGLGTQYF.

CDR3 amino acids: CASSLVSGSSTDTQYF. The DNA of the CDR3 is TGTGCCAGCAGCTTAGTGTCTGGGTCTAGCACAGATACGCAGTATTTT. This chain joins TRBV7-9 and TRBJ2-3; D ambiguous. With 1 base removed from V and 0 bases from J, the gap between germline ends came to 11 bases. Germline CDR1 and CDR2: SEHNR and FQNEAQ (reference sequence). This CDR3 has 16 residues.

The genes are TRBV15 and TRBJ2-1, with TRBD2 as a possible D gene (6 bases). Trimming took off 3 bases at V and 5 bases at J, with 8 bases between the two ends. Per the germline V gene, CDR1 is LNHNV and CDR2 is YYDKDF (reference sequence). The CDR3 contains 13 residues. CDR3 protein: CATSRDYHNEQFF. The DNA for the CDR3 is TGTGCCACCAGCAGGGACTACCACAATGAGCAGTTCTTC.